The T cell receptor (beta chain) described here comes from a study of T cells in tuberculosis. Across the whole study: T cells were selected with CD1B tetramers loaded with glucose monomycolate. Study-level findings and limits: Low-affinity CD1B-GMM tetramer-binding T cells may have been missed.

Cells were sorted from thawed PBMC rested overnight and stained with GMM-loaded CD1B tetramer, viability dye and anti-CD3. C32 glucose monomycolate from Rhodococcus equi was loaded onto the CD1B tetramers. TCRdb keeps only in-frame clones here, not all; method: immunoSEQ multiplex PCR. The sample holds more than 70,000 clones, approximately 91% seen once. The CDR3 spans 13 residues. The V gene's germline CDR1 is SGHTA and CDR2 FQGNSA. The V end lost 2 bases, the J end lost 10 bases, and 9 bases lay between the germline ends. This receptor was taken from an adult woman with latent tuberculosis. Sequencing was done on a sample of CD1b-GMM tetramer-negative cells sorted from PBMCs. The rearrangement uses TRBV7-2 and TRBJ1-6; possible D gene TRBD1, 5 bases. The CDR3 is CASSLLGESPLHF. In DNA, the CDR3 is TGTGCCAGCAGCTTATTAGGGGAATCACCCCTCCACTTT.